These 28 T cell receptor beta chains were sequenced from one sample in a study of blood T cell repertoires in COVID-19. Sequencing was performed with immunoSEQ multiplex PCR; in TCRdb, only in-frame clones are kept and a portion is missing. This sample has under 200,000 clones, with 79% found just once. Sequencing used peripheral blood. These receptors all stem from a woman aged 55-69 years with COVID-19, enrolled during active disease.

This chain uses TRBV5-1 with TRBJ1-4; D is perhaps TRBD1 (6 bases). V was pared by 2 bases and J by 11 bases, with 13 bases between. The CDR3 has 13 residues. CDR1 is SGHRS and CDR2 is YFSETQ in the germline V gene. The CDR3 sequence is CASSFNAGEKLFF. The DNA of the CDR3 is TGCGCCAGCAGCTTCAACGCAGGGGAGAAACTGTTTTTT.

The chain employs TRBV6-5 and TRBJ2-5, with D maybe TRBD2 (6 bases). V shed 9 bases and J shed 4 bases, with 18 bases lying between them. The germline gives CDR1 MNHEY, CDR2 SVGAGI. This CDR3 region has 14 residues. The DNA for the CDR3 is TGTGCCAGTGGAGTGGATCGGGGACTAGAGACCCAGTACTTC. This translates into CASGVDRGLETQYF.

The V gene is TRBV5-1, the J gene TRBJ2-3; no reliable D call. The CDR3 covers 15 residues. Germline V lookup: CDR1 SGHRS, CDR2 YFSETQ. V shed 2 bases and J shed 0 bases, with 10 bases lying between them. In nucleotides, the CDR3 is TGCGCCAGCAGCTTCCCCCAAACTAGCACAGATACGCAGTATTTT. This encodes CASSFPQTSTDTQYF.

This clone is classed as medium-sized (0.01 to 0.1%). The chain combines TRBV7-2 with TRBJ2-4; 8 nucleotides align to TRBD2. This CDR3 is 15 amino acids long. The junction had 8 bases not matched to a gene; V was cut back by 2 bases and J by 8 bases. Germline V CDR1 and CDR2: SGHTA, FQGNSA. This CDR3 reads CASSLRSGSTDIQYF. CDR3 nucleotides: TGTGCCAGCAGCTTACGCAGCGGGAGTACGGACATTCAGTACTTC.

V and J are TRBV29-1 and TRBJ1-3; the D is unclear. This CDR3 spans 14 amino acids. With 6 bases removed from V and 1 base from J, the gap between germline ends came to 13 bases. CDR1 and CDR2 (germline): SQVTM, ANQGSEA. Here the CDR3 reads CSVDPGGSGNTIYF. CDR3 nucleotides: TGCAGCGTGGACCCGGGAGGGTCTGGAAACACCATATATTTT.

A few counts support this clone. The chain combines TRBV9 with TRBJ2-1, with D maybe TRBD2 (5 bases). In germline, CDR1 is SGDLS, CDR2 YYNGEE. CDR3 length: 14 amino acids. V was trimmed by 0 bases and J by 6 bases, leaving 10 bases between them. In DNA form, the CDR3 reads TGTGCCAGCAGCGTAGGTACTAGAGTCAATGAGCAGTTCTTC. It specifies CASSVGTRVNEQFF.

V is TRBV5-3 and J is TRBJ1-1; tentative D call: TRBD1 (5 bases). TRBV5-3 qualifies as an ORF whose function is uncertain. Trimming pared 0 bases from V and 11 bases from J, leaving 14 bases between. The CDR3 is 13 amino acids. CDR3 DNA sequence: TGTGCCAGAAGCTTGGCGACAGAATCGTTGGCTTTCTTT. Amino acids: CARSLATESLAFF.

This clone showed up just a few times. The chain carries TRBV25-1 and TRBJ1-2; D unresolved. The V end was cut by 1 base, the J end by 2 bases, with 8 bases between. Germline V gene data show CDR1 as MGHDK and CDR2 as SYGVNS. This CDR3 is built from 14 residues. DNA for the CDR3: TGTGCCAGCAGTGAATCGCGGGTGAACTATGGCTACACCTTC. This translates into CASSESRVNYGYTF.

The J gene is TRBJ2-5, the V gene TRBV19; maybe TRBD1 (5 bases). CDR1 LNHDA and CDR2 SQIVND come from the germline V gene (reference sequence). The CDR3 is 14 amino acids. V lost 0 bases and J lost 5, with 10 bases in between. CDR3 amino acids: CASSIDRDPETQYF. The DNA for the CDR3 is TGTGCCAGTAGTATAGACAGGGATCCGGAGACCCAGTACTTC.

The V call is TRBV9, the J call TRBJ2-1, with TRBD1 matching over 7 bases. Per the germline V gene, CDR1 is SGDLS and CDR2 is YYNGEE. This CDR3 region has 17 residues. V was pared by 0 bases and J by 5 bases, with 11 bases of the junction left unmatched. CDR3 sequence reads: CASSVGPTTGVHNEQFF. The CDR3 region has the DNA TGTGCCAGCAGCGTAGGACCCACCACAGGGGTCCACAATGAGCAGTTCTTC. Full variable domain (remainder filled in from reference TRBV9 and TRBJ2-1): DSGVTQTPKHLITATGQRVTLRCSPRSGDLSVYWYQQSLDQGLQFLIQYYNGEERAKGNILERFSAQQFPDLHSELNLSSLELGDSALYFCASSVGPTTGVHNEQFFGPGTRLTVL.

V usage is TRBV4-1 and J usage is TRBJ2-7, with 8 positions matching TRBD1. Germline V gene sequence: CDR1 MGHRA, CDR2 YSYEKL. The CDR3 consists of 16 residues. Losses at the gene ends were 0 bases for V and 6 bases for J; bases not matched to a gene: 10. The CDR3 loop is CASSQDSVTGGSEQYF. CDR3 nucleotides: TGCGCCAGCAGCCAAGATTCGGTTACAGGGGGATCCGAGCAGTACTTC.

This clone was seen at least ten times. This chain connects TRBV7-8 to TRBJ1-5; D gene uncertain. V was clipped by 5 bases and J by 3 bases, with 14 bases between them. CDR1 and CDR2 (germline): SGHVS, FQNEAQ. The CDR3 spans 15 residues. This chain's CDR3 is CASSPLSGFNQPQHF. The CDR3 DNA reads TGTGCCAGCAGCCCGCTGTCCGGTTTCAATCAGCCCCAGCATTTT.

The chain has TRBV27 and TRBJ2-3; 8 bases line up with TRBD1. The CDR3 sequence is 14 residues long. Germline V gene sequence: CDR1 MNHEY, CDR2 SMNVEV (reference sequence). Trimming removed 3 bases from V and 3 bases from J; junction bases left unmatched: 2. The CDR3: CASSFDRGTDTQYF. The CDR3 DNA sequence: TGTGCCAGCAGTTTCGACAGGGGAACAGATACGCAGTATTTT.

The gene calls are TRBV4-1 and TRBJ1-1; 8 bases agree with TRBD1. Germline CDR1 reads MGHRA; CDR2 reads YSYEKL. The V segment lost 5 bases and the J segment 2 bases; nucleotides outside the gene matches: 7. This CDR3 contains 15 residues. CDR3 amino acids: CASSFTDRENTEAFF. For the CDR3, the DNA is TGCGCCAGCAGCTTTACGGACAGGGAAAACACTGAAGCTTTCTTT.

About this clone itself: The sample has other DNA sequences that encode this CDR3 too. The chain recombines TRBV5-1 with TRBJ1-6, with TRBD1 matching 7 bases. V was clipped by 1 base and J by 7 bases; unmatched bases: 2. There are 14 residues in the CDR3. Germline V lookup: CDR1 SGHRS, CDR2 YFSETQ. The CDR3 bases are TGCGCCAGCAGCTTGCGGGACAGAAATTCACCCCTCCACTTT. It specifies CASSLRDRNSPLHF. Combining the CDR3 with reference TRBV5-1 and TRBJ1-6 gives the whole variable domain KAGVTQTPRYLIKTRGQQVTLSCSPISGHRSVSWYQQTPGQGLQFLFEYFSETQRNKGNFPGRFSGRQFSNSRSEMNVSTLELGDSALYLCASSLRDRNSPLHFGNGTRLTVT.

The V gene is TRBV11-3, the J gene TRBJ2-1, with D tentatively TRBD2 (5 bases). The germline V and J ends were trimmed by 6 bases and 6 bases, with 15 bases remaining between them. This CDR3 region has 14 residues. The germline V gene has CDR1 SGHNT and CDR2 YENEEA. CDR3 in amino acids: CASSTSRYGNEQFF. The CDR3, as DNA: TGTGCCAGCAGTACTAGTCGGTACGGCAATGAGCAGTTCTTC.

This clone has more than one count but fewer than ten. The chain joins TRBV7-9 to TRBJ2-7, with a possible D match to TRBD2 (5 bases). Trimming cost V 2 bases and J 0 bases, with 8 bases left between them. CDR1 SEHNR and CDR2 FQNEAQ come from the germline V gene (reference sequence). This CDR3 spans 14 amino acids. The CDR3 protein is CASSLFDYSYEQYF. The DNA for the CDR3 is TGTGCCAGCAGCTTATTCGACTACTCCTACGAGCAGTACTTC.

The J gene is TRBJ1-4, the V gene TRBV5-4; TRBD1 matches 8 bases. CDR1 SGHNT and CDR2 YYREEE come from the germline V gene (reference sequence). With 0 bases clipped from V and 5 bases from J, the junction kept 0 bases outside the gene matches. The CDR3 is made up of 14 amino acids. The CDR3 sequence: CASSLGQGNEKLFF. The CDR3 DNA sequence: TGTGCCAGCAGCTTGGGACAGGGGAATGAAAAACTGTTTTTT.

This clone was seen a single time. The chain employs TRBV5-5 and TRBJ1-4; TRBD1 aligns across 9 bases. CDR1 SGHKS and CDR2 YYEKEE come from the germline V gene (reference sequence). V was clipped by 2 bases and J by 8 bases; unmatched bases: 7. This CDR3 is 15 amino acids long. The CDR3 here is CASSFTGQGLEKLFF. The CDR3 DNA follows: TGTGCCAGCAGCTTTACTGGACAGGGGCTGGAAAAACTGTTTTTT.

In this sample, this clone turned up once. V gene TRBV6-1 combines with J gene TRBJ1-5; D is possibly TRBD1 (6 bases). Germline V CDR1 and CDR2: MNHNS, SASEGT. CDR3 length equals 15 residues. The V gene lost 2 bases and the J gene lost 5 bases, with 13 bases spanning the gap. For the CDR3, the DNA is TGTGCCAGCAGTGAAACGTGGGACATTGATCAGCCCCAGCATTTT. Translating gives CASSETWDIDQPQHF.

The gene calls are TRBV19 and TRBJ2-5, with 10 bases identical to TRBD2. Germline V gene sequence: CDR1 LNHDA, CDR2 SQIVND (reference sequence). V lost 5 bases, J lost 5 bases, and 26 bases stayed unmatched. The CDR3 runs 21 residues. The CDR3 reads CASSPEPYPGPSGRAGETQYF. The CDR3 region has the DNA TGTGCCAGTAGTCCCGAACCCTACCCAGGACCAAGCGGGAGGGCCGGGGAGACCCAGTACTTC.

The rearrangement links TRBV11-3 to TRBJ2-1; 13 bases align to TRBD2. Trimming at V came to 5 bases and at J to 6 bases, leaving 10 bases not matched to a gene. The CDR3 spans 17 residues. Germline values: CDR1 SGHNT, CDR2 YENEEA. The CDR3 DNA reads TGTGCCAGCAGCCAGCTTCGGACTAGCGGGGGCTTCAATGAGCAGTTCTTC. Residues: CASSQLRTSGGFNEQFF.

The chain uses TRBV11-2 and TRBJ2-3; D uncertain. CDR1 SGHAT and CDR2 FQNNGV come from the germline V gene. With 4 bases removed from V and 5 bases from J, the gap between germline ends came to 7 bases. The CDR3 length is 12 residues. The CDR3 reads CASSSPRDTQYF. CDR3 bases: TGTGCCAGCAGCTCCCCGAGAGATACGCAGTATTTT.

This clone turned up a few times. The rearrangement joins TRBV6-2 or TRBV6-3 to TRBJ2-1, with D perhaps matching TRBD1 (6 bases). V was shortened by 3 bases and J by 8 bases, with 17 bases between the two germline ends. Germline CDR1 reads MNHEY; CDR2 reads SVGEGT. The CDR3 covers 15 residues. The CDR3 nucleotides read TGTGCCAGCAGTTATGCCGGGACAATTTCGCATGAGCAGTTCTTC. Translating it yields CASSYAGTISHEQFF.

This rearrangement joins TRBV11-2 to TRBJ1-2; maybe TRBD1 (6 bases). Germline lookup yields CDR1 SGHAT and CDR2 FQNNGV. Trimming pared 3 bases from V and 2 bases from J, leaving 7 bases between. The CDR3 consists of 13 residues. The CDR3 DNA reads TGTGCCAGCAGCTTGAGGGGGAACTATGGCTACACCTTC. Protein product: CASSLRGNYGYTF.

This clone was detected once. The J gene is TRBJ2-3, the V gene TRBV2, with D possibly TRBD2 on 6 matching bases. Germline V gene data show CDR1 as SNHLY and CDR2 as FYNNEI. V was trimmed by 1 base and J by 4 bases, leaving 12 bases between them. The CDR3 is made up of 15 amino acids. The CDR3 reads CASSEEGTLPDTQYF. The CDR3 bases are TGTGCCAGCAGTGAAGAGGGGACTTTACCAGATACGCAGTATTTT. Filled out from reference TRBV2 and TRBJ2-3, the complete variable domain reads EPEVTQTPSHQVTQMGQEVILRCVPISNHLYFYWYRQILGQKVEFLVSFYNNEISEKSEIFDDQFSVERPDGSNFTLKIRSTKLEDSAMYFCASSEEGTLPDTQYFGPGTRLTVL.

The CDR3 sequence: CASSLHSRGLEQYV. Here the CDR3 DNA reads TGTGCCAGCAGCCTACACTCCAGGGGGCTGGAGCAGTACGTC. V usage is TRBV11-2 and J usage is TRBJ2-7, with 8 bases that match TRBD1. Losses at the gene ends were 5 bases for V and 7 bases for J; bases not matched to a gene: 10. This CDR3 is built from 14 residues. CDR1 and CDR2 from the germline V gene are SGHAT and FQNNGV.

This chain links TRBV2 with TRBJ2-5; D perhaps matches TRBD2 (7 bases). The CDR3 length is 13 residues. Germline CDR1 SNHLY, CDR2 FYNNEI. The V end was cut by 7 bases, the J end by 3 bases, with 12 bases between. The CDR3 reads CASTWGGEETQYF. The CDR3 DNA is TGTGCCAGCACCTGGGGGGGCGAAGAGACCCAGTACTTC. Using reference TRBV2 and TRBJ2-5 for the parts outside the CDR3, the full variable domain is EPEVTQTPSHQVTQMGQEVILRCVPISNHLYFYWYRQILGQKVEFLVSFYNNEISEKSEIFDDQFSVERPDGSNFTLKIRSTKLEDSAMYFCASTWGGEETQYFGPGTRLLVL.